This T cell receptor (beta chain) appears in the sequencing data of a study of tumor-infiltrating lymphocytes in oesophageal squamous cell carcinoma. TCRdb itself ran the PCR reads through MiXCR, one entry per CDR3 protein. The data hold over 14,000 distinct CDR3 sequences, with around 52% observed a single time. CDR3 size: 11 residues. Germline V CDR1 and CDR2: SEHNR, FQNEAQ (reference sequence). The sequenced sample was esophageal tumor tissue. The chain uses TRBV7-9 and TRBJ2-7; D unresolved. The last part of the DNA fits TRBJ2-5 better; the J call may be wrong. The clonotype was recovered from a male donor with esophageal squamous cell carcinoma. This chain's CDR3 is CASSKKETQYF. CDR3 coding DNA: TGTGCCAGCAGCAAAAAAGAGACCCAGTACTTC.